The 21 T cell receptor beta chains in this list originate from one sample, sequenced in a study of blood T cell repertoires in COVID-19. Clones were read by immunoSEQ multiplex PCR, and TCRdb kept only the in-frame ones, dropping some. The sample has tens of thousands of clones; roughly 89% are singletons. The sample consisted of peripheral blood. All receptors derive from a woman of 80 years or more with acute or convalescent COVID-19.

CDR3 in amino acids: CAISNPGAEAFF. CDR3 sequence (DNA): TGTGCCATCAGTAACCCCGGGGCTGAAGCTTTCTTT. This chain links TRBV10-3 with TRBJ1-1; unclear D gene. The germline V gene has CDR1 ENHRY and CDR2 SYGVKD. V was pared by 5 bases and J by 6 bases, with 10 bases between. This CDR3 spans 12 amino acids.

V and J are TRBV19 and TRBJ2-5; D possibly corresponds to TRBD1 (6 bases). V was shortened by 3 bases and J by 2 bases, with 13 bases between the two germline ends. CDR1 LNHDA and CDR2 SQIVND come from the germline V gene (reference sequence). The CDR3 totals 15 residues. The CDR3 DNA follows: TGTGCCAGTAGTATCGCCAGGGGCAGGCAAGAGACCCAGTACTTC. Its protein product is CASSIARGRQETQYF. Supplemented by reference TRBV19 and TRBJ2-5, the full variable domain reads DGGITQSPKYLFRKEGQNVTLSCEQNLNHDAMYWYRQDPGQGLRLIYYSQIVNDFQKGDIAEGYSVSREKKESFPLTVTSAQKNPTAFYLCASSIARGRQETQYFGPGTRLLVL.

The CDR3 loop is CASSSSQGYYEQYF. Written as DNA, the CDR3 is TGTGCCAGCAGCTCATCACAGGGGTACTACGAGCAGTACTTC. The chain has TRBV5-4 and TRBJ2-7, with 7 bases fitting TRBD1. The germline CDR1 and CDR2 sequences are SGHNT and YYREEE (reference sequence). The V gene end was trimmed by 3 bases and the J gene end by 3 bases; junction bases not matched to a gene: 6. CDR3 length equals 14 residues.

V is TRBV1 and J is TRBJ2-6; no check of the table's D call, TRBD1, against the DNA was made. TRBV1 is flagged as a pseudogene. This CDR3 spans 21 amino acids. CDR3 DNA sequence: TGCACCAGCAGCCAAGATCCAAAACTGGCAGGGGCCCACTCTGGGGCCAACGTCCTGACTTTC. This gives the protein CTSSQDPKLAGAHSGANVLTF.

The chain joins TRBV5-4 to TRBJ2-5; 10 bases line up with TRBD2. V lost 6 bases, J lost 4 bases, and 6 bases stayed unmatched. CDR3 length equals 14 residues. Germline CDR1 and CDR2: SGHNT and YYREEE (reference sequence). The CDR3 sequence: CASNQAGGRETQYF. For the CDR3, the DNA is TGTGCCAGCAACCAAGCGGGGGGGCGAGAGACCCAGTACTTC.

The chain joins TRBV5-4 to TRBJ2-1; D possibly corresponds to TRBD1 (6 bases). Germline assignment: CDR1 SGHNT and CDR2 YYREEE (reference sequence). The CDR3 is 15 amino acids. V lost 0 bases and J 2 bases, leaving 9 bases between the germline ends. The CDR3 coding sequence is TGTGCCAGCAGCTTGGAACAGGGCACCTACAATGAGCAGTTCTTC. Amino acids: CASSLEQGTYNEQFF.

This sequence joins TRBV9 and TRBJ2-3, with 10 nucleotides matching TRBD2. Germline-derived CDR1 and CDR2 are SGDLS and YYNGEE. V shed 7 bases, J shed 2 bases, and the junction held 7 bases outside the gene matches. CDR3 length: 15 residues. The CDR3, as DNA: TGTGCCAGCGGGCAAGGGACTAGCGACACAGATACGCAGTATTTT. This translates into CASGQGTSDTDTQYF.

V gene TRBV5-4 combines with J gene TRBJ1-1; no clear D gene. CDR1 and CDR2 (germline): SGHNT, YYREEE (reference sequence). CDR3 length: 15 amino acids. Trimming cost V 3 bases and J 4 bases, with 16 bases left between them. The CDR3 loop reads CASSWAEGGFTEAFF. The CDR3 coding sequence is TGTGCCAGCAGCTGGGCCGAGGGAGGGTTCACTGAAGCTTTCTTT.

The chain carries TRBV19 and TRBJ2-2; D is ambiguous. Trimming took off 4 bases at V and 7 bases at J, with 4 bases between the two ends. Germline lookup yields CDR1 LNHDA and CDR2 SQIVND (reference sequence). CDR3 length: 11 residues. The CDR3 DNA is TGTGCCAGTAGTAAGCGCGGGGAGCTGTTTTTT. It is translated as CASSKRGELFF.

CDR3 nucleotides: TGTGCCAGCTCACTCACAGGGGATCAGCCCCAGCATTTT. It specifies CASSLTGDQPQHF. The chain uses TRBV18 and TRBJ1-5; 7 nucleotides align to TRBD1. CDR1 and CDR2 from the germline V gene are KGHSH and LQKENI. The ends lost 4 bases at V and 5 bases at J; junction bases unmatched: 2. The CDR3 totals 13 residues.

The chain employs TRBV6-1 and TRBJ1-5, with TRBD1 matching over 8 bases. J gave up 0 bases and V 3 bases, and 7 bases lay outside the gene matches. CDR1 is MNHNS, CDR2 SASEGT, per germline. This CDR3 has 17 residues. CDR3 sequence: CASSDRDRSNSNQPQHF. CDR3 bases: TGTGCCAGCAGTGACCGGGACAGGAGTAATAGCAATCAGCCCCAGCATTTT.

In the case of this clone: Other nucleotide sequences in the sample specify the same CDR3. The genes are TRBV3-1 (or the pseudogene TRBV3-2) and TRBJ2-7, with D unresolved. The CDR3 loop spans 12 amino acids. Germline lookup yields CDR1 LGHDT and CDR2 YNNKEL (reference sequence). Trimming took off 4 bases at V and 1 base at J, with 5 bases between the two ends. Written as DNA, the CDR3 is TGTGCCAGCAGCCCTTCTTCCTACGAGCAGTACTTC. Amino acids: CASSPSSYEQYF.

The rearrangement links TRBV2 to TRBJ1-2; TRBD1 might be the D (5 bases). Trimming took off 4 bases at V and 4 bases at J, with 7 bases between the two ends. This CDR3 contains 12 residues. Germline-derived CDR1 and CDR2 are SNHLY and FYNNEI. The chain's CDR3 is CASSAGIYGYTF. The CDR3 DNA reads TGTGCCAGCAGTGCAGGGATCTATGGCTACACCTTC.

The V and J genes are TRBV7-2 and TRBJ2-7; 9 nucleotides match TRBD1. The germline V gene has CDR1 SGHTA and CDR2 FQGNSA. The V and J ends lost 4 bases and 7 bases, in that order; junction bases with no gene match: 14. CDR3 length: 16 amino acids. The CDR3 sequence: CASSSSSGTGRGEQYF. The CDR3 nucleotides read TGTGCCAGCAGCTCATCCTCCGGGACAGGGCGGGGGGAGCAGTACTTC.

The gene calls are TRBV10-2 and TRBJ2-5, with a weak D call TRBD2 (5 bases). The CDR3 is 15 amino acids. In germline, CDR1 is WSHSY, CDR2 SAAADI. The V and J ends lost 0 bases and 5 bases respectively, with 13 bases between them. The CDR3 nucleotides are TGCGCCAGCAGTGAGTCGATTCGGGGTGGCGAGACCCAGTACTTC. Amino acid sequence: CASSESIRGGETQYF.

The CDR3 region is CASRGDRTGNTIYF. In DNA, the CDR3 is TGTGCCAGCAGGGGGGACAGAACCGGAAACACCATATATTTT. V gene TRBV2 combines with J gene TRBJ1-3; 7 bases match TRBD1. J lost 4 bases, V lost 6 bases, and 6 bases had no gene match. CDR3 length: 14 amino acids. Germline assignment: CDR1 SNHLY and CDR2 FYNNEI.

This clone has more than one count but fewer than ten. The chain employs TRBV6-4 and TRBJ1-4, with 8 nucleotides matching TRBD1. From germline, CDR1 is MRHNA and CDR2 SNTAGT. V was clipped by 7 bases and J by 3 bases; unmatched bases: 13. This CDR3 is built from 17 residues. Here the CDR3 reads CASNGRDRRVPNEKLFF. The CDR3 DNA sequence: TGTGCCAGCAATGGGAGGGACAGGAGGGTGCCTAATGAAAAACTGTTTTTT.

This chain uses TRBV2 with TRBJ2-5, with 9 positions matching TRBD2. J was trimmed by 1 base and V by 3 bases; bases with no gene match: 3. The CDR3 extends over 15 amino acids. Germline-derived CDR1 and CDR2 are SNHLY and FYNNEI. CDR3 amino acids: CASSEVTSGQETQYF. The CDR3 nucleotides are TGTGCCAGCAGTGAGGTGACTAGCGGCCAAGAGACCCAGTACTTC. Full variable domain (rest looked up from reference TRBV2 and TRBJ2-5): EPEVTQTPSHQVTQMGQEVILRCVPISNHLYFYWYRQILGQKVEFLVSFYNNEISEKSEIFDDQFSVERPDGSNFTLKIRSTKLEDSAMYFCASSEVTSGQETQYFGPGTRLLVL.

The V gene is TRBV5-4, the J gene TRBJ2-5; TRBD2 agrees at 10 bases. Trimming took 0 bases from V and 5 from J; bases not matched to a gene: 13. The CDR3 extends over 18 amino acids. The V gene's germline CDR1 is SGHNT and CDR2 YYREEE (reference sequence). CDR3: CASSLGGASGGLKETQYF. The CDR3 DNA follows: TGTGCCAGCAGCTTGGGCGGTGCTAGCGGGGGCTTGAAGGAGACCCAGTACTTC. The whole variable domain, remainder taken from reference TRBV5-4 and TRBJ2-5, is ETGVTQSPTHLIKTRGQQVTLRCSSQSGHNTVSWYQQALGQGPQFIFQYYREEENGRGNFPPRFSGLQFPNYSSELNVNALELDDSALYLCASSLGGASGGLKETQYFGPGTRLLVL.

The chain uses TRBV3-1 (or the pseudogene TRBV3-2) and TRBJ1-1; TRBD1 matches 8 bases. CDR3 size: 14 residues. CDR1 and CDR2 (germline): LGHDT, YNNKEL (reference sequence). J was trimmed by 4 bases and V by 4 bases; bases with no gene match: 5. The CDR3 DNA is TGTGCCAGCAGCCCGGGACAGGTCCGCACTGAAGCTTTCTTT. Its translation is CASSPGQVRTEAFF.

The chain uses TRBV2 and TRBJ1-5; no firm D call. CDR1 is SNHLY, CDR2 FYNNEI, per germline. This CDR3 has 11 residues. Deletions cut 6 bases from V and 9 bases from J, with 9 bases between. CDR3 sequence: CASRVSGPQHF. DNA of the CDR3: TGTGCCAGCAGGGTTAGTGGGCCCCAGCATTTT. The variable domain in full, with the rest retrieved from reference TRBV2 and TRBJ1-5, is EPEVTQTPSHQVTQMGQEVILRCVPISNHLYFYWYRQILGQKVEFLVSFYNNEISEKSEIFDDQFSVERPDGSNFTLKIRSTKLEDSAMYFCASRVSGPQHFGDGTRLSIL.